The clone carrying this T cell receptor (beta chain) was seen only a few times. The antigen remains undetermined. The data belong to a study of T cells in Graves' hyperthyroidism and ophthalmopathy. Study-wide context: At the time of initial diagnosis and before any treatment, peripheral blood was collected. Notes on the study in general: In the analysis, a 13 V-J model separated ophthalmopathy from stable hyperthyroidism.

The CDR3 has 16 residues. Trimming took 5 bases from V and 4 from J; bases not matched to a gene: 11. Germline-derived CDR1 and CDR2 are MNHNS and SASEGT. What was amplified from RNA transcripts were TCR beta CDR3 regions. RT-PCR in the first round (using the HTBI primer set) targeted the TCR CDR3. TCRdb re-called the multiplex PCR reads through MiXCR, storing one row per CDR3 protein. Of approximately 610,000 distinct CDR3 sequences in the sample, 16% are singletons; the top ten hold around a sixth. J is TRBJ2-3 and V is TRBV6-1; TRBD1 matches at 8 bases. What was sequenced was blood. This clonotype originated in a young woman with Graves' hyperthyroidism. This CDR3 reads CASSTSGGDGSDTQYF. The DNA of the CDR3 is TGTGCCAGCAGTACATCAGGGGGCGATGGTTCAGATACGCAGTATTTT.